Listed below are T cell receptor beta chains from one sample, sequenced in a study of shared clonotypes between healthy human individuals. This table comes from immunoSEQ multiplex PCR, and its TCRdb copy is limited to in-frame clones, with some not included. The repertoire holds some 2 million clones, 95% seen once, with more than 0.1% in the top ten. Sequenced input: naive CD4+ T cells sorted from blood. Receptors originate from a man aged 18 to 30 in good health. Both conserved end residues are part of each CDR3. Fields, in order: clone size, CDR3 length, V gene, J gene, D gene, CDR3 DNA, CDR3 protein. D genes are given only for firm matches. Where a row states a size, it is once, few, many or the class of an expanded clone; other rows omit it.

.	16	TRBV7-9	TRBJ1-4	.	TGTGCCAGCAGCCCACGGGGGAGTTTTGGGTTAGGAAAACTGTTTTTT	CASSPRGSFGLGKLFF
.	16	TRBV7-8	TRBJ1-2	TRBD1	TGTGCCAGCAGCTTACTAGGGACAGGGAAGCACTATGGCTACACCTTC	CASSLLGTGKHYGYTF
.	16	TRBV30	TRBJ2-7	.	TGTGCCTGGATTCCCAACGACCCCCCCAGCTCCTACGAGCAGTACTTC	CAWIPNDPPSSYEQYF
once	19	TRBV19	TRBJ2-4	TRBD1	TGTGCCAGTAGTTTACAGGGGGCCACGATTAACGTAGCCAAAAACATTCAGTACTTC	CASSLQGATINVAKNIQYF
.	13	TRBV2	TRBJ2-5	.	TGTGCCAGCAGTGTGGACCAACAAGAGACCCAGTACTTC	CASSVDQQETQYF
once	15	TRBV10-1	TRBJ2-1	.	TGCGCCAGCAGCCCCTCGCGCAGGGGTAACAATGAGCAGTTCTTC	CASSPSRRGNNEQFF
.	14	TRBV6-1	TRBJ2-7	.	TGTGCCAGCAGAGGGGGGCAGATGGTCTACGAGCAGTACTTC	CASRGGQMVYEQYF
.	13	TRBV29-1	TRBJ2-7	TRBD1	TGCAGCGTTCGAAGGACAGGGGGGTACGAGCAGTACTTC	CSVRRTGGYEQYF
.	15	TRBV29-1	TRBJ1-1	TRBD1	TGCAGCGTGCAGACAGGGTCCCCTATGAACACTGAAGCTTTCTTT	CSVQTGSPMNTEAFF
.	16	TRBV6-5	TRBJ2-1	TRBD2	TGTGCCAGCAGTTACAACCCGACTAGCGGGGTCAATGAGCAGTTCTTC	CASSYNPTSGVNEQFF
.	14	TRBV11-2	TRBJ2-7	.	TGTGCCAGCAGCTTATCCCGATACTCCTACGAGCAGTACTTC	CASSLSRYSYEQYF
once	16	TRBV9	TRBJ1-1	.	TGTGCCAGCAGCCGTATGGGACCTGAGGGGAACACTGAAGCTTTCTTT	CASSRMGPEGNTEAFF
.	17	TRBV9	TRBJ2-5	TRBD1	TGTGCCAGCAGCGTAGAAGGAACAGGGGCCGTGGGGGAGACCCAGTACTTC	CASSVEGTGAVGETQYF
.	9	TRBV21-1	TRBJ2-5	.	TGTGCCAGTCATCAGGCCCAGTACTTC	CASHQAQYF
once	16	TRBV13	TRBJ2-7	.	TGTGCCAGCAGCTTACCCGGGACACATAGCTCCTACGAGCAGTACTTC	CASSLPGTHSSYEQYF
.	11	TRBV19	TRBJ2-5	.	TGTGCCAGTAGTGCAAAAGAGACCCAGTACTTC	CASSAKETQYF
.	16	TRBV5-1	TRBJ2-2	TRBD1	TGCGCCAGCAGCTTGGGACAGGGTTCGAGCACCGGGGAGCTGTTTTTT	CASSLGQGSSTGELFF
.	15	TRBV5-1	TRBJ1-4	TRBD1	TGCGCCAGCAGCGCTGGGACAGGGATGAATGAAAAACTGTTTTTT	CASSAGTGMNEKLFF
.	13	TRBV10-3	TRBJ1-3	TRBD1	TGTGCCATGCAACGGCAGGGGGCAGACACCATATATTTT	CAMQRQGADTIYF
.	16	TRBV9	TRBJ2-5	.	TGTGCCAGCAGCTTCCGGGACCAGGGAGTGAGGGGGGCCCAGTACTTC	CASSFRDQGVRGAQYF
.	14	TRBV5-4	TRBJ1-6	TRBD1	TGTGCCAGCAGCTCTCAGGGGGGAGACTCACCCCTCCACTTT	CASSSQGGDSPLHF
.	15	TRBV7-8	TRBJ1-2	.	TGTGCCAGCAGCTTGGGGACAATAACTAACTATGGCTACACCTTC	CASSLGTITNYGYTF
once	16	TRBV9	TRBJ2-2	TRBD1	TGTGCCAGCAGCGTAGGAGGGGGACAGTTCACCGGGGAGCTGTTTTTT	CASSVGGGQFTGELFF
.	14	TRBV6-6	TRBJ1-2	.	TGTGCCAGCAGCTCAACAGGGACCAACTATGGCTACACCTTC	CASSSTGTNYGYTF
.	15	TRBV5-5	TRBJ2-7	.	TGTGCCAGCAGCCCACTCGTGCGGAACGTCTACGAGCAGTACTTC	CASSPLVRNVYEQYF
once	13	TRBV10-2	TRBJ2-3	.	TGCGCCAGCAGGACCCAGACTACAGATACGCAGTATTTT	CASRTQTTDTQYF
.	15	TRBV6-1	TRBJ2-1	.	TGTGCCAGCAGTGGAGGGGGAGGGGGATACAATGAGCAGTTCTTC	CASSGGGGGYNEQFF
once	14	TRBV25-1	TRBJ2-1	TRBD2	TGTGCCAGCAGTGGGACTAGTAATATTAATGAGCAGTTCTTC	CASSGTSNINEQFF
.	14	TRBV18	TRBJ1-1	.	TGTGCCAGCTCACCGGGCAGGGCCAACACTGAAGCTTTCTTT	CASSPGRANTEAFF
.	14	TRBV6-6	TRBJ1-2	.	TGTGCCAGCAGTTACACGGATCTCGCGTATGGCTACACCTTC	CASSYTDLAYGYTF
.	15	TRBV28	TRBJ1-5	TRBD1	TGTGCCAGCACCCCCCGGGACAGACCAAATCAGCCCCAGCATTTT	CASTPRDRPNQPQHF
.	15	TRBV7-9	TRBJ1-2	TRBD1	TGTGCCAGCACCCGGCCAGGGGGTGGCAACTATGGCTACACCTTC	CASTRPGGGNYGYTF
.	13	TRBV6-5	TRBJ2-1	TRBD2	TGTGCCAGCAGTTCCCTTAGCGGGCAGGAGCAGTTCTTC	CASSSLSGQEQFF
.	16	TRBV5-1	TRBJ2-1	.	TGCGCCAGCGGTTCGGGCGGAGGGGAGGAGTACAATGAGCAGTTCTTC	CASGSGGGEEYNEQFF
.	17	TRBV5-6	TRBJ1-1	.	TGTGCCAGCAGCTTGAAGTTAGCGGCAGGGTCAAACACTGAAGCTTTCTTT	CASSLKLAAGSNTEAFF
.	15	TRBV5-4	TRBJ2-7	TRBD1	TGTGCCAGCAGCCGAACCGGGACAGGTACCTACGAGCAGTACTTC	CASSRTGTGTYEQYF
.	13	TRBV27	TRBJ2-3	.	TGTGCCAGCAGACGGGCAGGCACAGATACGCAGTATTTT	CASRRAGTDTQYF
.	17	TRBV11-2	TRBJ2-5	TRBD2	TGTGCCAGCAGCTTCTCTAGCGGGGGGGCGTACCAAGAGACCCAGTACTTC	CASSFSSGGAYQETQYF
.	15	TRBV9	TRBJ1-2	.	TGTGCCAGCAGCGTAACCCTCAGGGGCGACTATGGCTACACCTTC	CASSVTLRGDYGYTF
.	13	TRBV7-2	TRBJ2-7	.	TGTGCCAGCAGCTTAGTGGGGGACTACGAGCAGTACTTC	CASSLVGDYEQYF
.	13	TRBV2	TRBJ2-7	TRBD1	TGTGCCAGCTTGAGACAGGGAGCCTACGAGCAGTACTTC	CASLRQGAYEQYF
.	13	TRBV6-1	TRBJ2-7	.	TGTGCCAGCAGTGAAGCTCGATTATACGAGCAGTACTTC	CASSEARLYEQYF
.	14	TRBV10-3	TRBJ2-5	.	TGTGCCATCAGTGAGCGGACCGATCAAGAGACCCAGTACTTC	CAISERTDQETQYF
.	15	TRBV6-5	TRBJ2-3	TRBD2	TGTGCCAGCAGCTGGACTAGCGGGAGGGTTGATACGCAGTATTTT	CASSWTSGRVDTQYF
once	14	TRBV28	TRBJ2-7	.	TGTGCCAGCAGTTTATTTGGGGAACCATACGAGCAGTACTTC	CASSLFGEPYEQYF
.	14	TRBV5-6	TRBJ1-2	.	TGTGCCAGCAGCTCACGGACGGTTAACTATGGCTACACCTTC	CASSSRTVNYGYTF
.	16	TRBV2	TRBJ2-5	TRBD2	TGTGCCAGCACCTCGTGGGAGCGGGGGGGACAAGAGACCCAGTACTTC	CASTSWERGGQETQYF
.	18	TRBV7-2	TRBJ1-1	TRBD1	TGTGCCAGCAGCTTAGAAATGGGTGGGACAGGGAAGAAAACTGAAGCTTTCTTT	CASSLEMGGTGKKTEAFF
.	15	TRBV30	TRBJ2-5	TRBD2	TGTGCCTGGAGTGTTCTAGCGGGGAAACAAGAGACCCAGTACTTC	CAWSVLAGKQETQYF
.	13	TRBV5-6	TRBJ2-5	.	TGTGCCAGCAGCTTGGGGAAACAAGAGACCCAGTACTTC	CASSLGKQETQYF
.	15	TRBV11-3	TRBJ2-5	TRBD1	TGTGCCAGCAGCTCCGGGACAGGGGTTCAAGAGACCCAGTACTTC	CASSSGTGVQETQYF
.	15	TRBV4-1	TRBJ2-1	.	TGCGCCAGCAGCCGAGAAACCGGGAACTACAATGAGCAGTTCTTC	CASSRETGNYNEQFF
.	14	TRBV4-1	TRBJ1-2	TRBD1	TGCGCCAGCAGCAGGGGACAGGGTGCCTATGGCTACACCTTC	CASSRGQGAYGYTF